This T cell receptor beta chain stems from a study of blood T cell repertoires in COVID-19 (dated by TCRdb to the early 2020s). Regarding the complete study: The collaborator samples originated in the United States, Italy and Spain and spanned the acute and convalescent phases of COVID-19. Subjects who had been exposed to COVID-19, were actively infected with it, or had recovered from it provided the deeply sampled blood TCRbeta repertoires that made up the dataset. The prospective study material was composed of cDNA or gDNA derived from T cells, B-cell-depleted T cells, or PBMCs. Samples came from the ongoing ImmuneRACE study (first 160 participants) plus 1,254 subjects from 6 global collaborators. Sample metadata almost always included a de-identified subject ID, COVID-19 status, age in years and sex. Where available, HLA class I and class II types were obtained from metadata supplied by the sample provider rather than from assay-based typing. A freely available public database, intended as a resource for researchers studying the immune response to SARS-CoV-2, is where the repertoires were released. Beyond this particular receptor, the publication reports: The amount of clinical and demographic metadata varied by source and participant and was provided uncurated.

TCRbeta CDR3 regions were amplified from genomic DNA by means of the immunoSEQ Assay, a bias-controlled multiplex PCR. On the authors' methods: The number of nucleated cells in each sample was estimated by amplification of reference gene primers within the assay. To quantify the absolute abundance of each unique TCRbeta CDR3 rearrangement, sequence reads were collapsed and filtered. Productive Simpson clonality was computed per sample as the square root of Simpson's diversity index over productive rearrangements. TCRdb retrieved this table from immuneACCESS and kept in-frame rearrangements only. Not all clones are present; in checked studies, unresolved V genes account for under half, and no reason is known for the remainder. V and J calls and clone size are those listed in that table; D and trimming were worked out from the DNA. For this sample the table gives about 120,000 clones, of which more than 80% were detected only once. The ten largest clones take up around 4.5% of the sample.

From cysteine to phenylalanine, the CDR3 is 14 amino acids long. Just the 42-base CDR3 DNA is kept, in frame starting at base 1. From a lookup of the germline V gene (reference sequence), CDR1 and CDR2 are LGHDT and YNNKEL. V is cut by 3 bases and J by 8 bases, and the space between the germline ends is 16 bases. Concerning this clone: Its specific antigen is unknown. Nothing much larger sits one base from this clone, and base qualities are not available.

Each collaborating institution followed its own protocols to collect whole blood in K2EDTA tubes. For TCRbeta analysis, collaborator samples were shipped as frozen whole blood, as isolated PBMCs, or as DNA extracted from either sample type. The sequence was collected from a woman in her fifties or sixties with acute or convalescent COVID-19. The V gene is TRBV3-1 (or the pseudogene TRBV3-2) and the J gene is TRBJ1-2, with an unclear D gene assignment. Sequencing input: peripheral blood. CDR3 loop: CASSQGGPLGGYTF. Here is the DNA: TGTGCCAGCAGCCAGGGAGGTCCCCTCGGGGGCTACACCTTC.